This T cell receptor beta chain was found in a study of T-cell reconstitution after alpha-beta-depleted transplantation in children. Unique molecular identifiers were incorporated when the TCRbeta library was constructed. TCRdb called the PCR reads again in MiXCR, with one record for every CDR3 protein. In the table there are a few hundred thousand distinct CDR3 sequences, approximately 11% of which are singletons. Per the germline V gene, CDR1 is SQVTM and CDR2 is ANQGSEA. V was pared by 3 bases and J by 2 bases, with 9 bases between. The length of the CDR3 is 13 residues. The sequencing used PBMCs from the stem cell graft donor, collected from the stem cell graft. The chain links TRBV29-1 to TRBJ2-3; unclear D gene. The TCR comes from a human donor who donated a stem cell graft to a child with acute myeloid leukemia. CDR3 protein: CSVDPMDTDTQYF. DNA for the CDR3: TGCAGCGTTGACCCCATGGACACAGATACGCAGTATTTT.